This T cell receptor beta chain was sequenced for a study of T cells in Graves' hyperthyroidism and ophthalmopathy. In the study overall: The authors collected peripheral blood at initial diagnosis, before any treatment.

RNA transcripts were the template for amplifying TCR beta CDR3 regions. Researchers ran a first-round RT-PCR on the TCR CDR3 using the HTBI primer set. TCRdb used MiXCR to reprocess the multiplex PCR reads, holding one entry per CDR3 protein. Here the sample spans 700,000 or so distinct CDR3 sequences, around 13% being singletons. There are 17 residues in the CDR3. CDR1 and CDR2 (germline): MDHEN, SYDVKM. V gave up 0 bases and J gave up 2 bases, with 14 bases separating them. In its sample, this clonotype was seen many times. The gene calls are TRBV28 and TRBJ1-5; D uncertain. Sequencing was done on a sample of blood. The TCR originated in a woman in her fifties or sixties with Graves' ophthalmopathy. In nucleotides, the CDR3 is TGTGCCAGCAGTTTATGGCCGGGTATGGTTGGCAATCAGCCCCAGCATTTT. Residues: CASSLWPGMVGNQPQHF.